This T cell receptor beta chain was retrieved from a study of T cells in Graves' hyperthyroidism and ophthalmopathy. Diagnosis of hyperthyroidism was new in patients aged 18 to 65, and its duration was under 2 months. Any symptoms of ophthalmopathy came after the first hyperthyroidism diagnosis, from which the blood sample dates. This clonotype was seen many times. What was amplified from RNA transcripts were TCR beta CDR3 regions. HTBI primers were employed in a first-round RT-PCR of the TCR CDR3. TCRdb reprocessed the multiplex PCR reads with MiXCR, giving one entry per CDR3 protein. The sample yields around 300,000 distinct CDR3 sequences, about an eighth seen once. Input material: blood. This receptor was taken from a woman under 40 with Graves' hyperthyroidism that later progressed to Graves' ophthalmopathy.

CDR3 loop: CSSTGGNNYGYTF. The CDR3 DNA follows: TGCAGTTCGACAGGGGGTAATAACTATGGCTACACCTTC. The rearrangement links TRBV20-1 to TRBJ1-2; 9 bases are a match to TRBD1. This CDR3 is 13 amino acids long. V trimming: 8 bases; J trimming: 1 base; junction bases outside the gene matches: 5. Per germline, CDR1 DFQATT and CDR2 SNEGSKA (reference sequence).